The table lists the clone carrying this T cell receptor (beta chain) with a few counts. TCRdb ran MiXCR on the 5' RACE reads and lists one entry per CDR3 protein. The table has 250,000 to 400,000 distinct CDR3 sequences, 4.1% seen once. The data belong to a study of T cells after yellow fever vaccination. V lost 0 bases, J lost 2 bases, and 6 bases lay in between. This CDR3 contains 15 residues. Per the germline V gene, CDR1 is SGHRS and CDR2 is YFSETQ. The chain has TRBV5-1 and TRBJ2-6; no reliable D call. This clonotype was obtained from a young man who received the YFV17D yellow fever vaccine. The sample here was PBMCs, taken 5 days after the yellow fever booster vaccination. For the CDR3, the DNA is TGCGCCAGCAGCTTGGAGCGTACTGGGGCCAACGTCCTGACTTTC. It translates to CASSLERTGANVLTF.